The T cell receptor (beta chain) described here comes from a study of regulatory T cells in long-lasting Graves disease. Study in general: Disease was considered persistent Graves' disease after over 5 years of antithyroid drugs (with positive TSH receptor antibodies). The study, taken as a whole, reports: Samples came from peripheral blood alone, without thyroid tissue.

CDR3 length equals 14 residues. Germline CDR1 SGHNT, CDR2 YENEEA. Trimming pared 5 bases from V and 0 bases from J, leaving 11 bases between. Time point in this sample: persistent/refractory GD, antithyroid drugs over 5 years with positive TRAb. The TCR library was prepared using RNA isolated from PBMCs. A nine-milliliter sample of peripheral blood was drawn into EDTA tubes. Building the TCR beta libraries relied on iRepertoire HTBI primers, and CDR3 regions underwent Arm-PCR. TCRdb called the multiplex PCR reads again in MiXCR, with one record for every CDR3 protein. Of around 430,000 distinct CDR3 sequences in the sample, 22% were seen once. On this clonotype itself: Its antigen is not identified.

This sequence was found in a female donor with Graves disease. The chain joins TRBV11-3 to TRBJ2-7; D might be TRBD2 (6 bases). Source: peripheral blood mononuclear cells (PBMCs), taken when the disease was refractory, from a patient treated with antithyroid drugs. In nucleotides, the CDR3 is TGTGCCAGCAGCACCGCGGGGTTCTCCTACGAGCAGTACTTC. It specifies CASSTAGFSYEQYF.